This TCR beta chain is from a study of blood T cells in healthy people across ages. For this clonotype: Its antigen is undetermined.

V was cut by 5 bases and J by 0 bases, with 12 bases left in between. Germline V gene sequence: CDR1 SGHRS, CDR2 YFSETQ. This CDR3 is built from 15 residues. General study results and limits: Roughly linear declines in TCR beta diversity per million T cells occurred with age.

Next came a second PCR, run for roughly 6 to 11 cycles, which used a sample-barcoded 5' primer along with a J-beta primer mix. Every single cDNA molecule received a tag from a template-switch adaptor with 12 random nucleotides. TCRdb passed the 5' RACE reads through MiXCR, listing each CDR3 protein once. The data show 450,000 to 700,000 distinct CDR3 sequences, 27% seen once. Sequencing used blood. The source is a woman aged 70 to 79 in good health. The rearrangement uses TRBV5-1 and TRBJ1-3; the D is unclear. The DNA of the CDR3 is TGCGCCAGCAGGGAAGGAGGCCACTCTGGAAACACCATATATTTT. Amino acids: CASREGGHSGNTIYF.